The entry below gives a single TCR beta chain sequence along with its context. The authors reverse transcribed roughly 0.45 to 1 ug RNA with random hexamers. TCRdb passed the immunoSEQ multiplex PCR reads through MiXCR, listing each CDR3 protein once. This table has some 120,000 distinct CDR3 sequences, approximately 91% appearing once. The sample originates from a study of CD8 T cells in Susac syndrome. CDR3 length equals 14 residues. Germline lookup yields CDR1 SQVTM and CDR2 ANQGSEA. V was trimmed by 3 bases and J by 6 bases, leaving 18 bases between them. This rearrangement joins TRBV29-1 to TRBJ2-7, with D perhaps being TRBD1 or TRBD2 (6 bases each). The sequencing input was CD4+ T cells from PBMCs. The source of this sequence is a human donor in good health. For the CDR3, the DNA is TGCAGCGTTGATAACGGGGGCGCAGGAACCGAGCAGTACTTC. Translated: CSVDNGGAGTEQYF.